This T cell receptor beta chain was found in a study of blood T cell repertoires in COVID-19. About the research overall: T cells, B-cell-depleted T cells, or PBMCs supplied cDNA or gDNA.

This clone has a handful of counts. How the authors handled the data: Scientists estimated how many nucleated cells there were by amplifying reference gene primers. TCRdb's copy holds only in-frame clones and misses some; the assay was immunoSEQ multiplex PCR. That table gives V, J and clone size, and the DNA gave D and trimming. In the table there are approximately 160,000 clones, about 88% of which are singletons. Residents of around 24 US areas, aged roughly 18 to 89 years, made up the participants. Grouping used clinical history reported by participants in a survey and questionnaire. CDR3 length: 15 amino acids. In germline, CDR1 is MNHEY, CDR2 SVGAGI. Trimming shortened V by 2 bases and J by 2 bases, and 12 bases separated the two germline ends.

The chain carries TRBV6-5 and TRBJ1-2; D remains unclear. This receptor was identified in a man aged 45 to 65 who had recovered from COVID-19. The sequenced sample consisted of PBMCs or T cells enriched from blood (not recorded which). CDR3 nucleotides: TGTGCCAGCAGTTACCTTGGGGAGGCGAACTATGGCTACACCTTC. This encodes CASSYLGEANYGYTF.